The rows below give T cell receptor beta chains drawn from one sample of a study of T cell responses to AZD1222 COVID-19 vaccine. TCRdb keeps only in-frame clones here, not all; method: immunoSEQ multiplex PCR. The data contain around 150,000 clones, approximately 92% of them singletons. The sample here was peripheral blood, taken on day 0 of AZD1222 vaccination. All receptors derive from an adult in good health. Each CDR3 is given with its conserved first and last residue. The D gene is left open where the match is weak. Clone size is given for some rows only: seen once, a few or many times, or a class if the clone is expanded.

>TRBD1|NA|TRBJ1-5|TRBV19
TGTGCCAGTAGTATCACAGGGGCGGGACTGAATCAGCCCCAGCATTTT
CASSITGAGLNQPQHF
>NA|NA|TRBJ2-4|TRBV7-9
TGTGCCAGCAGCTTATTCGTGGGTATGGCCAAAAACATTCAGTACTTC
CASSLFVGMAKNIQYF
>NA|once|TRBJ2-7|TRBV27
TGTGCCAGCAGTTTATTATCAGGGTACGAGCAGTACTTC
CASSLLSGYEQYF
>NA|NA|TRBJ2-3|TRBV9
TGTGCCAGCAGCGTCACCGGGACTGCGAGCACAGATACGCAGTATTTT
CASSVTGTASTDTQYF
>TRBD1|NA|TRBJ2-5|TRBV5-4
TGTGCCAGCAGCTTTGGGACAGGGGGCGCAGAGACCCAGTACTTC
CASSFGTGGAETQYF
>NA|NA|TRBJ2-1|TRBV27
TGTGCCAGCAGTGCAATCTCCTACAATGAGCAGTTCTTC
CASSAISYNEQFF
>TRBD2|NA|TRBJ2-1|TRBV9
TGTGCCAGCAGCGTAGTTGTGAGTGAAGCGGGGAACTACAATGAGCAGTTCTTC
CASSVVVSEAGNYNEQFF
>NA|NA|TRBJ2-2|TRBV5-4
TGTGCCAGCAGCTTCAACCAGGGGCGCGTCACCGGGGAGCTGTTTTTT
CASSFNQGRVTGELFF
>NA|NA|TRBJ2-1|TRBV5-1
TGCGCCAGCAGGGGGTGGTATGAGCAGTTCTTC
CASRGWYEQFF
>TRBD2|NA|TRBJ2-1|TRBV25-1
TGTGCCAGCAGTGCGCCGACTAGCGGGACATTCTACAATGAGCAGTTCTTC
CASSAPTSGTFYNEQFF
>NA|NA|TRBJ1-3|TRBV28
TGTGCCAGCAGTCCCTCGCCAGTCTCTGGAAACACCATATATTTT
CASSPSPVSGNTIYF
>NA|NA|TRBJ2-1|TRBV5-1
TGCGCCAGCAGCTTAGACGTGAGGAATGAGCAGTTCTTC
CASSLDVRNEQFF
>TRBD1|NA|TRBJ1-2|TRBV27
TGTGCCAGCAGTTTGACCCTAGACAGGGGTCTAGTCTATGGCTACACCTTC
CASSLTLDRGLVYGYTF
>NA|NA|TRBJ1-5|TRBV4-1
TGCGCCAGCAGCCAAGAAGGGGGTGGGGGAGGTCAGCCCCAGCATTTT
CASSQEGGGGGQPQHF
>NA|NA|TRBJ1-1|TRBV12-2
TGTGCAAGTCGCTTGTGTTGGACAGGGGTGGGGGACACTGAAGCTTTCTTT
CASRLCWTGVGDTEAFF
>NA|NA|TRBJ2-3|TRBV7-9
TGTGCCAGCAGCCCCGACCCGGGGCAGGGCGTAGATACGCAGTATTTT
CASSPDPGQGVDTQYF
>TRBD2|NA|TRBJ2-1|TRBV28
TGTGCCAGCAGCCCCCACGGCGGGAGACGCAATGAGCAGTTCTTC
CASSPHGGRRNEQFF
>NA|NA|TRBJ1-6|TRBV9
TGTGCCAGCAGCTGGGGAGGGGCTGACAATTCACCCCTCCACTTT
CASSWGGADNSPLHF
>NA|NA|TRBJ1-2|TRBV10-3
TGTGCCATCAGTCCCCTTCCGGACCTACAAGAGGGGAACTATGGCTACACCTTC
CAISPLPDLQEGNYGYTF
>NA|NA|TRBJ2-5|TRBV18
TGTGCCAGCTCACCACTTAGCGGCCCTTGGGAGACCCAGTACTTC
CASSPLSGPWETQYF
>NA|NA|TRBJ2-7|TRBV5-6
TGTGCCAGCAGCTCACCACAGGGATACTCCTACGAGCAGTACTTC
CASSSPQGYSYEQYF
>NA|NA|TRBJ2-2|TRBV24-1
TGTGCCACCAGTGATTTAGCAGGGTCCGGGGAGCTGTTTTTT
CATSDLAGSGELFF
>NA|NA|TRBJ1-4|TRBV7-2
TGTGCCAGCAGCTTAGTGGGGGTAAACAGCAATGAAAAACTGTTTTTT
CASSLVGVNSNEKLFF
>TRBD2|NA|TRBJ2-1|TRBV30
TGTGCCTGGACCCGACTAGCGGGAGACCTTGTGGATGAGCAGTTCTTC
CAWTRLAGDLVDEQFF
>NA|NA|TRBJ2-3|TRBV2
TGTGCCAGCAGACCTAGAAATATGGGATCGGATACGCAGTATTTT
CASRPRNMGSDTQYF
>NA|NA|TRBJ1-1|TRBV7-2
TGTGCCAGCAGCTTTCAGGGAGCGAACACTGAAGCTTTCTTT
CASSFQGANTEAFF
>NA|NA|TRBJ2-1|TRBV7-9
TGTGCCAGCAGCATGGAAGACACGACGACCGCCTACAATGAGCAGTTCTTC
CASSMEDTTTAYNEQFF
>TRBD1|NA|TRBJ2-7|TRBV6-5
TGTGCCAGCAGTTTGGGACAGGGGGAAGGCTACGAGCAGTACTTC
CASSLGQGEGYEQYF
>NA|NA|TRBJ2-5|TRBV14
TGTGCCAGCAGCCAAGTAGAGACCCAGTACTTC
CASSQVETQYF
>NA|NA|TRBJ2-6|TRBV6-5
TGTGCCAGCAGGAGACTGAACTCTGGGGCCAACGTCCTGACTTTC
CASRRLNSGANVLTF
>NA|NA|TRBJ1-5|TRBV7-8
TGTGCCAGCAGCTTAGCAGGGTACAATCAGCCCCAGCATTTT
CASSLAGYNQPQHF
>TRBD1|NA|TRBJ2-2|TRBV19
TGTGCCAGTAGTATAGTTGGGACAGGGGCGAACACCGGGGAGCTGTTTTTT
CASSIVGTGANTGELFF
>NA|NA|TRBJ1-1|TRBV2
TGTGCCAGCGGGCGGGGGGCGATGAACACTGAAGCTTTCTTT
CASGRGAMNTEAFF
>NA|NA|TRBJ2-7|TRBV9
TGTGCCAGCAGCTTTAGCTCCTACGAGCAGTACTTC
CASSFSSYEQYF
>NA|NA|TRBJ1-3|TRBV9
TGTGCCAGCAGCGTAGATCAGGCGAACACCATATATTTT
CASSVDQANTIYF
>TRBD2|NA|TRBJ2-3|TRBV5-1
TGCGCCAGCAGCTCCCGGACTAGCGGGAGGGCAGATACGCAGTATTTT
CASSSRTSGRADTQYF
>NA|NA|TRBJ1-1|TRBV27
TGTGCCAGCAGTCCCCAGGGGCTCACTGAAGCTTTCTTT
CASSPQGLTEAFF
>NA|NA|TRBJ2-6|TRBV4-2
TGTGCCAGCAGCCGGAACAGGGACTCTGGGGCCAACGTCCTGACTTTC
CASSRNRDSGANVLTF